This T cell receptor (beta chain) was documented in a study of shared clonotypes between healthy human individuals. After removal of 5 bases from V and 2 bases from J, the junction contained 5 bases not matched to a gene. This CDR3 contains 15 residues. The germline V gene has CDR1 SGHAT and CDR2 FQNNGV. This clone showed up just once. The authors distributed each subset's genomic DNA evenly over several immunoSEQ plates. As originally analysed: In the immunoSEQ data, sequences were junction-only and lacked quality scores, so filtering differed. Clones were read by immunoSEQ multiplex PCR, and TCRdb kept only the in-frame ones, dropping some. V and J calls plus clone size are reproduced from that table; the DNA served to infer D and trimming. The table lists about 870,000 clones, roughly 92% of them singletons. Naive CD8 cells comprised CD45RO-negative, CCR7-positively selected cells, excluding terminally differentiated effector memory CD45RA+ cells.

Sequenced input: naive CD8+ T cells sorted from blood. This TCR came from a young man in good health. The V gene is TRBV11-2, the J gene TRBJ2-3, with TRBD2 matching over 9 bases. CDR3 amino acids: CASSLRTSVTDTQYF. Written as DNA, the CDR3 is TGTGCCAGCAGCCTAAGGACTAGCGTCACAGATACGCAGTATTTT.